The 27 T cell receptor beta chains below were found in one sample sequenced in a study of T-cell reconstitution after alpha-beta-depleted transplantation in children. Regarding the study as a whole: Expanded graft clones numbering several hundred reportedly gave rise to alpha-beta T cells about two months after transplant.

Construction of the TCRbeta library involved unique molecular identifiers. TCRdb independently ran MiXCR on the PCR reads; one entry per CDR3 protein. This sample has around 30,000 distinct CDR3 sequences, with 5% to 7% found just once. Which antigens these TCRs recognize remains unknown. The starting material was peripheral blood, obtained 60 days after TCRalphabeta/CD19-depleted stem cell transplant. The receptors were sampled from a child less than two years old who had a stem cell transplant for acute myeloid leukemia, so the T cells may come from the graft donor.

This clonotype was counted at least ten times. The V and J genes are TRBV11-2 and TRBJ2-3, with D unresolved. Trimming took 6 bases from V and 1 from J, leaving 11 bases between them. The CDR3 spans 14 residues. CDR1 and CDR2 from the germline V gene are SGHAT and FQNNGV. The chain's CDR3 is CASSFGGGTDTQYF. Here the CDR3 DNA reads TGTGCCAGCAGTTTCGGTGGGGGCACAGATACGCAGTATTTT.

This clonotype has ten or more counts. V usage is TRBV28 and J usage is TRBJ1-5, with D unclear. This CDR3 is 14 amino acids long. Germline values: CDR1 MDHEN, CDR2 SYDVKM. The V end was cut by 2 bases, the J end by 2 bases, with 7 bases between. This CDR3 reads CASSLIGRNQPQHF. In DNA form, the CDR3 reads TGTGCCAGCAGTTTAATAGGGCGCAATCAGCCCCAGCATTTT. The variable domain in full, completed from reference TRBV28 and TRBJ1-5, reads DVKVTQSSRYLVKRTGEKVFLECVQDMDHENMFWYRQDPGLGLRLIYFSYDVKMKEKGDIPEGYSVSREKKERFSLILESASTNQTSMYLCASSLIGRNQPQHFGDGTRLSIL.

This clonotype was observed at least ten times. The V call is TRBV27, the J call TRBJ2-7; 8 positions match TRBD1. This CDR3 comprises 17 residues. The germline V gene encodes CDR1 MNHEY and CDR2 SMNVEV (reference sequence). Trimming took 5 bases from V and 3 from J; bases not matched to a gene: 15. The CDR3 region is CASSLFSGGPPFYEQYF. The CDR3 coding sequence is TGTGCCAGCAGTCTCTTCTCAGGGGGCCCCCCCTTCTACGAGCAGTACTTC.

This clonotype has a handful of counts. The rearrangement links TRBV7-9 to TRBJ2-7; 12 bases are a match to TRBD1. The J segment lost 12 bases and the V segment lost 4 bases, leaving 7 bases of the junction unmatched. Looked up from germline, CDR1 is SEHNR and CDR2 is FQNEAQ (reference sequence). The CDR3 covers 13 residues. Written as DNA, the CDR3 is TGTGCCAGCAGCTGGGACAGGGGGCAGAAGCGGTACTTC. It codes for CASSWDRGQKRYF.

At least ten counts were recorded for this clonotype. The J gene is TRBJ2-3, the V gene TRBV9, with 10 bases matching TRBD2. From germline, CDR1 is SGDLS and CDR2 YYNGEE. The CDR3 totals 16 residues. V was clipped by 0 bases and J by 5 bases; unmatched bases: 6. The CDR3 protein is CASSVGAGGPVDTQYF. The DNA of the CDR3 is TGTGCCAGCAGCGTAGGAGCGGGGGGGCCAGTAGATACGCAGTATTTT.

The chain combines TRBV11-2 with TRBJ2-7; TRBD1 matches 7 bases. The CDR3 is 14 amino acids. The V and J ends lost 2 bases and 4 bases, in that order; junction bases with no gene match: 5. Germline V gene lookup returns CDR1 SGHAT and CDR2 FQNNGV. CDR3 DNA sequence: TGTGCCAGCAGCTTAAACAGGGGCTGGTACGAGCAGTACTTC. Its translation: CASSLNRGWYEQYF.

This clonotype appeared many times. The chain recombines TRBV28 with TRBJ2-7; TRBD1 agrees at 7 bases. CDR1 is MDHEN, CDR2 SYDVKM, per germline. The CDR3 has 15 residues. V lost 7 bases to trimming and J lost 1 base; unmatched junction nucleotides: 10. The CDR3 loop reads CASTHAGTASYEQYF. As DNA, the CDR3 is TGTGCCAGCACCCATGCCGGGACAGCTTCCTACGAGCAGTACTTC.

Many counts were recorded for this clonotype. The chain links TRBV28 to TRBJ2-1; D unresolved. The germline V and J ends were trimmed by 3 bases and 6 bases, with 18 bases remaining between them. The CDR3 loop spans 16 amino acids. Germline V CDR1 and CDR2: MDHEN, SYDVKM. CDR3 sequence: CASSFGLLGIGNEQFF. Written as DNA, the CDR3 is TGTGCCAGCAGTTTTGGCCTTCTAGGTATTGGCAATGAGCAGTTCTTC.

This clonotype was seen ten or more times. This rearrangement joins TRBV11-2 to TRBJ1-1; D is ambiguous. The CDR3 contains 13 residues. Germline V gene sequence: CDR1 SGHAT, CDR2 FQNNGV. Trimming cost V 6 bases and J 1 base, with 9 bases left between them. DNA of the CDR3: TGTGCCAGCAGTCGGACGAGGAACACTGAAGCTTTCTTT. Encoded protein: CASSRTRNTEAFF. The full variable domain, its missing parts supplied by reference TRBV11-2 and TRBJ1-1, is EAGVAQSPRYKIIEKRQSVAFWCNPISGHATLYWYQQILGQGPKLLIQFQNNGVVDDSQLPKDRFSAERLKGVDSTLKIQPAKLEDSAVYLCASSRTRNTEAFFGQGTRLTVV.

This clonotype showed up just a few times. The J gene is TRBJ2-5, the V gene TRBV4-3, with a possible D match to TRBD2 (5 bases). Germline V gene sequence: CDR1 LGHNA, CDR2 YSLEER. CDR3 length: 13 residues. Trimming stripped 3 bases from V and 7 bases from J, with 12 bases between. CDR3 amino acids: CASSQEHAGTQYF. CDR3 nucleotide sequence: TGCGCCAGCAGCCAGGAACATGCGGGGACCCAGTACTTC.

This clonotype was observed many times. This sequence joins TRBV6-5 and TRBJ1-3; a possible D gene is TRBD1 (5 bases). The CDR3 loop spans 18 amino acids. CDR1 MNHEY and CDR2 SVGAGI come from the germline V gene. The V gene lost 0 bases and the J gene lost 7 bases, with 22 bases spanning the gap. CDR3 DNA: TGTGCCAGCAGTTACTCGAGCTCAGGGCTTCTGGGCTGGAACACCATATATTTT. This encodes CASSYSSSGLLGWNTIYF.

In its sample, this clonotype was seen many times. This chain joins TRBV7-9 and TRBJ2-7; TRBD1 might be the D (6 bases). CDR1 SEHNR and CDR2 FQNEAQ come from the germline V gene (reference sequence). V shed 1 base and J shed 3 bases, with 10 bases lying between them. The length of the CDR3 is 14 residues. The CDR3 DNA reads TGTGCCAGCAGCTTAGATCCACAGGGCTACGAGCAGTACTTC. Translating it yields CASSLDPQGYEQYF.

In this sample, this clonotype turned up many times. V gene TRBV7-2 combines with J gene TRBJ2-6; D unclear. The CDR3 is 17 residues long. Germline V gene data show CDR1 as SGHTA and CDR2 as FQGNSA. The V gene lost 5 bases and the J gene lost 1 base, with 15 bases spanning the gap. CDR3 loop: CASSLPHKVSGANVLTF. The CDR3, as DNA: TGTGCCAGCAGCCTGCCTCATAAGGTTTCTGGGGCCAACGTCCTGACTTTC. Looking up the rest from reference TRBV7-2 and TRBJ2-6 gives the full variable domain: GAGVSQSPSNKVTEKGKDVELRCDPISGHTALYWYRQSLGQGLEFLIYFQGNSAPDKSGLPSDRFSAERTGGSVSTLTIQRTQQEDSAVYLCASSLPHKVSGANVLTFGAGSRLTVL.

This clonotype has ten or more counts. The rearrangement links TRBV3-1 to TRBJ2-7; tentative D call: TRBD1 (5 bases). In germline, CDR1 is LGHDT, CDR2 YNNKEL (reference sequence). The V and J ends lost 0 bases and 3 bases respectively, with 15 bases between them. CDR3 length: 16 amino acids. The CDR3 reads CASSQDRAGSHYEQYF. Written as DNA, the CDR3 is TGTGCCAGCAGCCAAGATAGGGCAGGGTCACACTACGAGCAGTACTTC.

The table lists this clonotype with many counts. J is TRBJ2-3 and V is TRBV7-2; no definite D call. The CDR3 consists of 16 residues. Looked up from germline, CDR1 is SGHTA and CDR2 is FQGNSA. V was clipped by 0 bases and J by 1 base, with 11 bases between them. CDR3 protein: CASSLARQRGTDTQYF. The CDR3, as DNA: TGTGCCAGCAGCTTAGCGCGGCAAAGAGGCACAGATACGCAGTATTTT.

At least ten counts were recorded for this clonotype. The chain combines TRBV12-3 or TRBV12-4 with TRBJ2-5; 10 bases align to TRBD2. The length of the CDR3 is 14 residues. V lost 6 bases, J lost 4 bases, and 5 bases stayed unmatched. CDR3 region: CASSSSGSTETQYF. In nucleotides, the CDR3 is TGTGCCAGCAGCTCTAGCGGGAGTACAGAGACCCAGTACTTC.

This clonotype was counted many times. The chain is built from TRBV29-1 and TRBJ2-2; D gene unclear. Trimming cost V 4 bases and J 1 base, with 7 bases left between them. This CDR3 contains 13 residues. CDR1 is SQVTM and CDR2 is ANQGSEA in the germline V gene. The CDR3 region is CSVGSMNTGELFF. In DNA, the CDR3 is TGCAGCGTTGGAAGCATGAACACCGGGGAGCTGTTTTTT.

V gene TRBV27 combines with J gene TRBJ2-2; no clear D gene. The CDR3 is 12 amino acids. Trimming left V 6 bases short and J 11 bases short, with 13 bases between. CDR1 and CDR2 from the germline V gene are MNHEY and SMNVEV (reference sequence). The CDR3 region is CASSFSTGELFF. Here the CDR3 DNA reads TGTGCCAGCAGCTTTTCTACTGGCGAGCTGTTTTTT.

This clonotype was picked up many times. This sequence joins TRBV6-5 and TRBJ1-1, with D tentatively TRBD1 (6 bases). This CDR3 spans 14 amino acids. The germline CDR1 and CDR2 sequences are MNHEY and SVGAGI. V lost 5 bases, J lost 1 base, and 11 bases lay in between. DNA for the CDR3: TGTGCCAGCAGTAGGGGGTACCCGAACACTGAAGCTTTCTTT. Protein: CASSRGYPNTEAFF.

By share of the sample, this clonotype is medium-sized. The chain uses TRBV7-9 and TRBJ1-2, with D hard to call. V gave up 11 bases and J gave up 6 bases, with 22 bases separating them. The CDR3 contains 14 residues. CDR1 SEHNR and CDR2 FQNEAQ come from the germline V gene (reference sequence). This chain's CDR3 is CASGRAPRSNGYTF. The DNA for the CDR3 is TGTGCCTCCGGGAGGGCGCCTAGGTCTAATGGCTACACCTTC.

This clonotype was seen ten or more times. The genes are TRBV12-3 or TRBV12-4 and TRBJ2-1, with 13 bases lining up with TRBD2. The CDR3 loop spans 16 amino acids. Losses at the gene ends were 6 bases for V and 7 bases for J; bases not matched to a gene: 9. The DNA of the CDR3 is TGTGCCAGCAGGCCTGGACTAGCGGGAGAAAGAAATGAGCAGTTCTTC. Its protein is CASRPGLAGERNEQFF.

This clonotype rates as medium-sized. The V gene is TRBV29-1, the J gene TRBJ2-7; TRBD1 agrees at 12 bases. This CDR3 region has 13 residues. Per the germline V gene, CDR1 is SQVTM and CDR2 is ANQGSEA. V lost 7 bases, J lost 7 bases, and 8 bases stayed unmatched. CDR3 sequence (DNA): TGCAGCGCCAACGGGGACAGGGGGCTGGAGCAGTACTTC. Translated, it gives CSANGDRGLEQYF.

The sample holds many counts of this clonotype. The chain uses TRBV12-3 or TRBV12-4 and TRBJ1-5; D possibly corresponds to TRBD1 (5 bases). The CDR3 extends over 12 amino acids. The V end lost 3 bases, the J end lost 7 bases, and 7 bases lay between the germline ends. CDR3 protein: CASSFRDQPQHF. DNA for the CDR3: TGTGCCAGCAGTTTTAGGGACCAGCCCCAGCATTTT.

This clonotype was found many times. The J gene is TRBJ1-1, the V gene TRBV25-1, with D unclear. The germline CDR1 and CDR2 sequences are MGHDK and SYGVNS. This CDR3 comprises 12 residues. The V end was cut by 6 bases, the J end by 4 bases, with 9 bases between. CDR3 loop: CASRESGTEAFF. CDR3 nucleotide sequence: TGTGCCAGCAGGGAGTCAGGCACTGAAGCTTTCTTT.

Many counts were recorded for this clonotype. This chain joins TRBV12-3 or TRBV12-4 and TRBJ2-1; a weak D match, TRBD2 (5 bases). V was cut by 2 bases and J by 7 bases, with 9 bases left in between. This CDR3 is 13 amino acids long. The CDR3 protein is CASSLSLANEQFF. CDR3 coding DNA: TGTGCCAGCAGTTTAAGTCTAGCAAATGAGCAGTTCTTC.

This clonotype was found many times. The V gene is TRBV7-2, the J gene TRBJ1-2; D perhaps matches TRBD1 (6 bases). The V end lost 8 bases, the J end lost 5 bases, and 21 bases lay between the germline ends. The germline gives CDR1 SGHTA, CDR2 FQGNSA. CDR3 length: 15 residues. CDR3 protein: CASVPPAERGYGYTF. CDR3 in DNA: TGTGCCAGCGTCCCGCCGGCTGAAAGGGGGTATGGCTACACCTTC. The full variable domain, rest sourced from reference TRBV7-2 and TRBJ1-2, is GAGVSQSPSNKVTEKGKDVELRCDPISGHTALYWYRQSLGQGLEFLIYFQGNSAPDKSGLPSDRFSAERTGGSVSTLTIQRTQQEDSAVYLCASVPPAERGYGYTFGSGTRLTVV.

This clonotype showed up many times. The chain links TRBV11-2 to TRBJ2-1, with no clear D. From germline, CDR1 is SGHAT and CDR2 FQNNGV. V was trimmed by 5 bases and J by 5 bases, leaving 7 bases between them. This CDR3 is built from 12 residues. As DNA, the CDR3 is TGTGCCAGCAGCCCACAGCACAATGAGCAGTTCTTC. Its translation is CASSPQHNEQFF.